Described below is a single T cell receptor beta chain sequence and its context. This beta chain turned up in a library designed for alpha chains; as an off-target read, its abundance says little. The data stem from a study of spatial heterogeneity in lung cancer. Regarding time point: blood taken at disease recurrence. Unsorted tumor, nontumor lung tissue or cryopreserved PBMC supplied the whole RNA. MiXCR was run by TCRdb on the 5' RACE reads, yielding one entry per CDR3 protein. Of around 10,000 distinct CDR3 sequences listed, nearly 4% were seen once; the top ten hold roughly 20%. The V gene lost 6 bases and the J gene lost 6 bases, with 15 bases spanning the gap. The CDR3 is 13 residues long.

The clonotype comes from a female donor with early-stage non-small cell lung cancer. This specimen was PBMCs, taken at recurrence. The chain has TRBV12-3 or TRBV12-4 and TRBJ2-7, with a weak D call TRBD1 (6 bases). In DNA, the CDR3 is TGTGCCAGCAGCAAGCAGGGGTTCCGCGAGCAGTACTTC. This translates into CASSKQGFREQYF.